The 20 T cell receptor beta chains presented below share a single source sample, sequenced in a study of cytotoxic CD8 clonotypes in ibrutinib-treated CLL. Here immunoSEQ multiplex PCR was the method, and the copy in TCRdb shows in-frame clones only, minus some. The repertoire includes 150,000 to 200,000 clones, 88% of them detected once, and roughly 3% sits in the top ten. Sequenced material: PBMCs, taken at disease progression, from a patient treated with ibrutinib. These receptors originate from a human donor with chronic lymphocytic leukemia.

This clone was detected only once. The rearrangement uses TRBV2 and TRBJ2-7; possible D gene TRBD2, 6 bases. Per the germline V gene, CDR1 is SNHLY and CDR2 is FYNNEI. CDR3 length equals 12 residues. The V and J ends lost 4 bases and 7 bases respectively, with 11 bases between them. The CDR3 is CASSGEVSEQYF. The CDR3 DNA follows: TGTGCCAGCAGTGGGGAGGTGAGTGAGCAGTACTTC.

The V gene is TRBV7-8, the J gene TRBJ2-7; 7 bases map to TRBD2. With 8 bases clipped from V and 2 bases from J, the junction kept 9 bases outside the gene matches. Germline-derived CDR1 and CDR2 are SGHVS and FQNEAQ. The CDR3 is 14 amino acids. CDR3 sequence (DNA): TGTGCCAGCTCCAGGACTAGGGCCGCCTACGAGCAGTACTTC. Residues: CASSRTRAAYEQYF. Using reference TRBV7-8 and TRBJ2-7 for the parts outside the CDR3, the full variable domain is GAGVSQSPRYKVAKRGQDVALRCDPISGHVSLFWYQQALGQGPEFLTYFQNEAQLDKSGLPSDRFFAERPEGSVSTLKIQRTQQEDSAVYLCASSRTRAAYEQYFGPGTRLTVT.

This clone appeared a few times. V gene TRBV27 combines with J gene TRBJ1-1; D uncertain. Trimming shortened V by 0 bases and J by 5 bases, and 13 bases separated the two germline ends. This CDR3 contains 15 residues. CDR1 is MNHEY and CDR2 is SMNVEV in the germline V gene (reference sequence). DNA of the CDR3: TGTGCCAGCAGTTTATCGAAGGCTTTGATTACTGAAGCTTTCTTT. Translated, it gives CASSLSKALITEAFF.

The chain is built from TRBV5-1 and TRBJ1-5; no reliable D call. The germline V gene has CDR1 SGHRS and CDR2 YFSETQ. Trimming cost V 0 bases and J 7 bases, with 11 bases left between them. The CDR3 loop spans 14 amino acids. DNA of the CDR3: TGCGCCAGCAGCTTGGCCGGGGTTGGACAGCCCCAGCATTTT. Translated, it gives CASSLAGVGQPQHF.

This clone was seen more than once but under ten times. This sequence joins TRBV6-1 and TRBJ1-4; TRBD1 is a possible D gene (6 bases). The CDR3 has 12 amino acids. Germline CDR1 MNHNS, CDR2 SASEGT. V dropped 0 bases and J dropped 12 bases, with 8 bases sitting between them. The CDR3 loop is CASSEARGQLFF. The CDR3 DNA is TGTGCCAGCAGTGAAGCGCGGGGGCAACTGTTTTTT.

The gene calls are TRBV7-6 and TRBJ1-6, with D possibly TRBD1 on 5 matching bases. The CDR3 contains 13 residues. Trimming left V 3 bases short and J 7 bases short, with 7 bases between. Germline lookup yields CDR1 SGHVS and CDR2 FNYEAQ. CDR3: CASSLGVNSPLHF. The CDR3 coding sequence is TGTGCCAGCAGCTTGGGGGTGAATTCACCCCTCCACTTT.

This chain links TRBV19 with TRBJ2-3, with D perhaps TRBD2 (6 bases). The germline V and J ends were trimmed by 5 bases and 3 bases, with 15 bases remaining between them. CDR1 and CDR2 from the germline V gene are LNHDA and SQIVND (reference sequence). The CDR3 length is 15 residues. The chain's CDR3 is CASSVGLLETDTQYF. For the CDR3, the DNA is TGTGCCAGTAGTGTGGGACTGCTAGAAACAGATACGCAGTATTTT.

The chain employs TRBV5-1 and TRBJ2-5; D is uncertain. Germline lookup yields CDR1 SGHRS and CDR2 YFSETQ. The CDR3 is 12 amino acids. The ends were cut back, 0 bases at V and 2 bases at J, with 2 bases in the middle. CDR3 sequence (DNA): TGCGCCAGCAGCTTGGAACAAGAGACCCAGTACTTC. It translates to CASSLEQETQYF.

This chain links TRBV11-3 with TRBJ1-2; 7 positions agree with TRBD1. The junction had 19 bases not matched to a gene; V was cut back by 5 bases and J by 1 base. CDR1 and CDR2 from the germline V gene are SGHNT and YENEEA. CDR3 size: 19 residues. Here the CDR3 reads CASSLKGDGTAKNNYGYTF. Here the CDR3 DNA reads TGTGCCAGCAGCCTCAAGGGTGACGGGACAGCTAAGAATAACTATGGCTACACCTTC.

This clone has only one observation. This sequence joins TRBV5-1 and TRBJ1-3; 8 bases line up with TRBD1. The CDR3 is 14 amino acids. The ends lost 5 bases at V and 1 base at J; junction bases unmatched: 2. Per the germline V gene, CDR1 is SGHRS and CDR2 is YFSETQ. DNA of the CDR3: TGCGCCAGCAGGGACAGGGAGTCTGGAAACACCATATATTTT. As protein: CASRDRESGNTIYF. Based on the CDR3 plus reference TRBV5-1 and TRBJ1-3, the full variable domain is KAGVTQTPRYLIKTRGQQVTLSCSPISGHRSVSWYQQTPGQGLQFLFEYFSETQRNKGNFPGRFSGRQFSNSRSEMNVSTLELGDSALYLCASRDRESGNTIYFGEGSWLTVV.

The chain recombines TRBV29-1 with TRBJ2-2; tentatively, D is TRBD1 (5 bases). The germline gives CDR1 SQVTM, CDR2 ANQGSEA. The length of the CDR3 is 17 residues. Trimming took 7 bases from V and 8 from J, leaving 29 bases between them. CDR3 nucleotide sequence: TGCAGCGCAATCACCCATGGGGCAGGGTCCGTCATAGGGGAGCTGTTTTTT. It yields the protein CSAITHGAGSVIGELFF.

The chain is built from TRBV18 and TRBJ1-3; D gene unclear. The germline V gene has CDR1 KGHSH and CDR2 LQKENI. V lost 6 bases and J 0 bases, leaving 15 bases between the germline ends. This CDR3 comprises 16 residues. CDR3 sequence: CASSGVSFNSGNTIYF. The CDR3 DNA reads as TGTGCCAGCTCGGGCGTCTCCTTTAACTCTGGAAACACCATATATTTT. The whole variable domain, remainder taken from reference TRBV18 and TRBJ1-3, is NAGVMQNPRHLVRRRGQEARLRCSPMKGHSHVYWYRQLPEEGLKFMVYLQKENIIDESGMPKERFSAEFPKEGPSILRIQQVVRGDSAAYFCASSGVSFNSGNTIYFGEGSWLTVV.

The rearrangement uses TRBV11-2 and TRBJ2-2; a weak D match, TRBD1 (5 bases). V dropped 0 bases and J dropped 5 bases, with 10 bases sitting between them. The CDR3 sequence is 15 residues long. Per germline, CDR1 SGHAT and CDR2 FQNNGV. DNA for the CDR3: TGTGCCAGCAGCTTAGACTCCAGGGTGACCGGGGAGCTGTTTTTT. Translated, it gives CASSLDSRVTGELFF.

In its sample, this clone was seen once. The junction departs from germline at one end; a sequencing error may be responsible. DNA of the CDR3: TGTGCCAGTAGTAACGGGAGAGGGACGAAACCGTTTTTT. Protein sequence: CASSNGRGTKPFF. The rearrangement uses TRBV19 and TRBJ1-4; D may be TRBD1 (5 bases). Germline V gene data show CDR1 as LNHDA and CDR2 as SQIVND (reference sequence). The CDR3 length is 13 residues.

About this clone itself: The sample contains more than one DNA sequence encoding this CDR3. V is TRBV9 and J is TRBJ1-1; the D gene is possibly TRBD1 (5 bases). This CDR3 spans 13 amino acids. V lost 1 base, J lost 1 base, and 5 bases lay in between. Germline V gene sequence: CDR1 SGDLS, CDR2 YYNGEE. CDR3 bases: TGTGCCAGCAGCGTAACAGGGAACACTGAAGCTTTCTTT. Translation: CASSVTGNTEAFF.

V usage is TRBV4-1 and J usage is TRBJ1-4, with 8 bases that match TRBD1. The V gene end was trimmed by 5 bases and the J gene end by 5 bases; junction bases not matched to a gene: 7. The CDR3 length is 15 residues. Germline V gene data show CDR1 as MGHRA and CDR2 as YSYEKL. The CDR3 sequence is CASSEGQDQNEKLFF. The CDR3 nucleotides are TGCGCCAGCAGCGAGGGACAGGACCAAAATGAAAAACTGTTTTTT.

This sequence joins TRBV28 and TRBJ2-1; D is unclear. Trimming took 8 bases from V and 8 from J, leaving 16 bases between them. The CDR3 loop spans 13 amino acids. CDR1 and CDR2 (germline): MDHEN, SYDVKM. In DNA form, the CDR3 reads TGTGCCAGCCACGTAAGGTTAACCGATGAGCAGTTCTTC. Protein sequence: CASHVRLTDEQFF.

This rearrangement joins TRBV9 to TRBJ2-7, with a possible D match to TRBD2 (5 bases). The CDR3 totals 14 residues. Germline CDR1 is SGDLS and CDR2 is YYNGEE. V dropped 1 base and J dropped 3 bases, with 11 bases sitting between them. The CDR3 reads CASSVSSVNYEQYF. As DNA, the CDR3 is TGTGCCAGCAGCGTAAGTAGCGTCAACTACGAGCAGTACTTC.

This chain joins TRBV5-1 and TRBJ2-1; D is possibly TRBD2 (6 bases). CDR1 and CDR2 (germline): SGHRS, YFSETQ. The CDR3 sequence is 15 residues long. Trimming took 4 bases from V and 2 from J, leaving 13 bases between them. CDR3 residues: CASSAGGLTYNEQFF. The CDR3 bases are TGCGCCAGCAGCGCCGGGGGTTTAACCTACAATGAGCAGTTCTTC.

The CDR3 loop reads CASSQAGSPHNEQFF. The CDR3 region has the DNA TGTGCCAGCAGCCAAGCCGGGAGTCCCCACAATGAGCAGTTCTTC. The J gene is TRBJ2-1, the V gene TRBV14; maybe TRBD2 (6 bases). The V and J ends lost 1 base and 5 bases respectively, with 12 bases between them. The CDR3 extends over 15 amino acids. Germline V gene data show CDR1 as SGHDN and CDR2 as FVKESK. Complete variable domain (other parts from reference TRBV14 and TRBJ2-1): EAGVTQFPSHSVIEKGQTVTLRCDPISGHDNLYWYRRVMGKEIKFLLHFVKESKQDESGMPNNRFLAERTGGTYSTLKVQPAELEDSGVYFCASSQAGSPHNEQFFGPGTRLTVL.